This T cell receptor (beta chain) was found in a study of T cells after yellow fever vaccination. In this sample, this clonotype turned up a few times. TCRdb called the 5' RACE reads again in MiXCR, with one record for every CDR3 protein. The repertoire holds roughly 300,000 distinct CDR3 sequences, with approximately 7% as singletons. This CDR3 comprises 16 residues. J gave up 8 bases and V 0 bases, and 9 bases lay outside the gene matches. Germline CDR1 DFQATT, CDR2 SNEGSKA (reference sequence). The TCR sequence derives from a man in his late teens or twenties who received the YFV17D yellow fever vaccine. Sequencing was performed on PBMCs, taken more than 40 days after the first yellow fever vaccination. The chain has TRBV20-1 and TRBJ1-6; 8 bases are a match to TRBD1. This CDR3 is CSARDRGQGRDSPLHF. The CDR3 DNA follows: TGCAGTGCTAGAGACCGAGGACAGGGCCGGGATTCACCCCTCCACTTT.